These 5 T cell receptor beta chains came from one sample sequenced in a study of cytomegalovirus exposure and HLA in healthy donors. TCRdb's copy holds only in-frame clones and misses some; the assay was immunoSEQ multiplex PCR. Of approximately 120,000 clones in the sample, roughly 90% were seen once. Sequencing was carried out using PBMCs. These TCRs come from a woman under 30 in good health and CMV-seronegative.

This clone was seen at least ten times. The chain joins TRBV4-2 to TRBJ1-2, with D hard to call. The CDR3 length is 14 residues. Germline CDR1 is LGHNA and CDR2 is YNFKEQ. V was pared by 2 bases and J by 1 base, with 8 bases between. The CDR3 DNA follows: TGTGCCAGCAGCCAAACGACTAATAACTATGGCTACACCTTC. It encodes CASSQTTNNYGYTF.

This chain connects TRBV6-6 to TRBJ1-2; D remains ambiguous. The ends were cut back, 4 bases at V and 0 bases at J, with 9 bases in the middle. The CDR3 is made up of 14 amino acids. The germline gives CDR1 MNHNY, CDR2 SVGAGI (reference sequence). The CDR3 nucleotides are TGTGCCAGCAGTTTAAGGCAGGCTAACTATGGCTACACCTTC. It encodes CASSLRQANYGYTF.

The chain uses TRBV11-2 and TRBJ1-1; D is possibly TRBD1 (5 bases). The CDR3 loop spans 14 amino acids. Deletions cut 2 bases from V and 8 bases from J, with 15 bases between. The germline V gene has CDR1 SGHAT and CDR2 FQNNGV. The CDR3 here is CASSLYGRGGEAFF. The CDR3 coding sequence is TGTGCCAGCAGCTTATATGGGCGGGGGGGAGAAGCTTTCTTT.

This chain uses TRBV6-1 with TRBJ1-6, with TRBD1 identical over 9 bases. The CDR3 covers 14 residues. The ends lost 1 base at V and 9 bases at J; junction bases unmatched: 1. Germline V CDR1 and CDR2: MNHNS, SASEGT. This chain's CDR3 is CASSEGTGVSPLHF. The CDR3 nucleotides are TGTGCCAGCAGTGAAGGGACAGGGGTTTCACCCCTCCACTTT.

The CDR3 spells CASRSTSGQETQYF. The CDR3 nucleotides are TGTGCCAGCAGGTCGACTAGCGGACAAGAGACCCAGTACTTC. This chain links TRBV28 with TRBJ2-5, with 9 bases matching TRBD2. The V gene's germline CDR1 is MDHEN and CDR2 SYDVKM. V trimming: 6 bases; J trimming: 2 bases; junction bases outside the gene matches: 4. The CDR3 has 14 amino acids.